Each of the 26 T cell receptor beta chains below was sequenced from the same sample in a study of Ad26.COV2.S vaccination and SARS-CoV-2 variants. Profiling relied on immunoSEQ multiplex PCR, and the TCRdb table lists in-frame clones only, not all of them. The sample shows under 550,000 clones, approximately 92% of them seen only once. Treatment here: some 20 received Ad26.COV2.S at low or high dose, single or two shots; about 5 received placebo; per-sample allocation not given. All samples were drawn on day 63, counting from the first vaccine or placebo injection. The sequences come from peripheral blood, collected in a trial of Ad26.COV2.S vaccine versus placebo. The origin of the receptors is a person between 18 and 59 years old who received the Ad26.COV2.S COVID-19 vaccine or a placebo.

The chain combines TRBV11-2 with TRBJ1-3; TRBD1 agrees at 7 bases. Per germline, CDR1 SGHAT and CDR2 FQNNGV. The CDR3 sequence is 15 residues long. Trimming cost V 3 bases and J 1 base; bases outside gene matches: 3. In DNA, the CDR3 is TGTGCCAGCAGCTTTACGGACAGGTCTGGAAACACCATATATTTT. It is translated as CASSFTDRSGNTIYF.

This chain uses TRBV15 with TRBJ2-7, with D uncertain. The V and J ends lost 0 bases and 0 bases respectively, with 6 bases between them. Germline V gives CDR1 LNHNV, CDR2 YYDKDF (reference sequence). CDR3 length equals 14 residues. The CDR3: CATSRDLSSYEQYF. CDR3 bases: TGTGCCACCAGCAGAGATCTCAGCTCCTACGAGCAGTACTTC.

This chain uses TRBV5-1 with TRBJ1-1, with D hard to call. The CDR3 has 14 amino acids. The V end was cut by 2 bases, the J end by 1 base, with 9 bases between. Germline-derived CDR1 and CDR2 are SGHRS and YFSETQ. The chain's CDR3 is CASSLGPQNTEAFF. The DNA for the CDR3 is TGCGCCAGCAGCTTAGGCCCCCAGAACACTGAAGCTTTCTTT.

The chain carries TRBV5-6 and TRBJ2-3, with a possible D match to TRBD1 (5 bases). Germline V gene lookup returns CDR1 SGHDT and CDR2 YYEEEE. The length of the CDR3 is 16 residues. The V and J ends lost 3 bases and 2 bases respectively, with 16 bases between them. CDR3 sequence: CASSSRTLSLTDTQYF. The CDR3 DNA follows: TGTGCCAGCAGCTCGCGGACACTTAGCCTCACAGATACGCAGTATTTT.

The gene calls are TRBV24-1 and TRBJ2-4; TRBD2 matches 13 bases. Trimming cost V 5 bases and J 0 bases; bases outside gene matches: 9. Germline-derived CDR1 and CDR2 are KGHDR and SFDVKD. The CDR3 runs 19 residues. The CDR3 bases are TGTGCCACCAGTGCCGGGACTAGCGGGACCCCGGGAGCCAAAAACATTCAGTACTTC. As protein: CATSAGTSGTPGAKNIQYF.

The chain combines TRBV27 with TRBJ2-2; D is possibly TRBD2 (7 bases). The germline V gene encodes CDR1 MNHEY and CDR2 SMNVEV (reference sequence). This CDR3 comprises 17 residues. V dropped 4 bases and J dropped 7 bases, with 22 bases sitting between them. The CDR3 sequence is CASSSPLRGRGGGELFF. The CDR3 coding sequence is TGTGCCAGCAGTTCACCGTTGAGGGGGAGGGGCGGCGGGGAGCTGTTTTTT.

V usage is TRBV12-3 or TRBV12-4 and J usage is TRBJ2-5; D uncertain. V lost 7 bases and J 9 bases, leaving 12 bases between the germline ends. There are 11 residues in the CDR3. The chain's CDR3 is CASTLGWAQYF. CDR3 nucleotides: TGTGCCAGCACCCTTGGGTGGGCCCAGTACTTC.

This CDR3 reads CASSSGLAGWEVKTQYF. The CDR3 coding sequence is TGTGCCAGCAGCTCCGGACTAGCGGGTTGGGAGGTGAAGACCCAGTACTTC. V and J are TRBV7-8 and TRBJ2-5; 11 nucleotides line up with TRBD2. The CDR3 contains 17 residues. Germline V gives CDR1 SGHVS, CDR2 FQNEAQ. J was trimmed by 6 bases and V by 4 bases; bases with no gene match: 13.

V is TRBV6-6 and J is TRBJ2-3; D remains unclear. CDR3 size: 14 residues. Germline-derived CDR1 and CDR2 are MNHNY and SVGAGI (reference sequence). The V end was cut by 5 bases, the J end by 1 base, with 10 bases between. CDR3 region: CASSARVGTDTQYF. CDR3 bases: TGTGCCAGCAGTGCGCGAGTCGGCACAGATACGCAGTATTTT.

The V gene is TRBV28, the J gene TRBJ1-5, with a tentative D call TRBD1 (5 bases). The CDR3 totals 15 residues. From germline, CDR1 is MDHEN and CDR2 SYDVKM. Trimming stripped 10 bases from V and 2 bases from J, with 18 bases between. In nucleotides, the CDR3 is TGTGCCACCCAAGGGACCTTGGTAGGCAATCAGCCCCAGCATTTT. Amino acid sequence: CATQGTLVGNQPQHF.

This chain connects TRBV10-2 to TRBJ1-2; tentatively, D is TRBD1 (6 bases). V lost 6 bases and J lost 4, with 12 bases in between. Germline V gene data show CDR1 as WSHSY and CDR2 as SAAADI. There are 13 residues in the CDR3. The CDR3 DNA follows: TGCGCCAGCAGCCGGGACACACTCTATGGCTACACCTTC. Residues: CASSRDTLYGYTF.

This clone was seen a single time. This rearrangement joins TRBV5-4 to TRBJ2-3; TRBD2 aligns across 8 bases. J gave up 7 bases and V 2 bases, and 9 bases lay outside the gene matches. The CDR3 covers 15 residues. Germline CDR1 reads SGHNT; CDR2 reads YYREEE (reference sequence). In nucleotides, the CDR3 is TGTGCCAGCAGCTTTCTAGCGGGTTATCCGAATACGCAGTATTTT. Translating it yields CASSFLAGYPNTQYF.

The chain uses TRBV12-5 and TRBJ1-6, with D unresolved. In germline, CDR1 is LGHNT, CDR2 FRNRAP. CDR3 size: 16 residues. V was cut by 5 bases and J by 0 bases, with 11 bases left in between. CDR3 bases: TGTGCTAGTGGTCTCCAGGCGGGCTCCTATAATTCACCCCTCCACTTT. Translated: CASGLQAGSYNSPLHF.

V is TRBV24-1 and J is TRBJ2-3; 10 nucleotides line up with TRBD2. The V and J ends lost 2 bases and 7 bases, in that order; junction bases with no gene match: 11. The CDR3 extends over 17 amino acids. Germline-derived CDR1 and CDR2 are KGHDR and SFDVKD. CDR3 bases: TGTGCCACCAGTGATTCGGGCAGCGGGAGGGCCGGGCATACGCAGTATTTT. Protein sequence: CATSDSGSGRAGHTQYF.

The V gene is TRBV24-1, the J gene TRBJ2-3; 12 nucleotides match TRBD2. The ends lost 4 bases at V and 3 bases at J; junction bases unmatched: 4. CDR1 is KGHDR and CDR2 is SFDVKD in the germline V gene. The CDR3 runs to 16 residues. CDR3 nucleotides: TGTGCCACCAGTGACCCTAGCGGGAGGGGGACAGATACGCAGTATTTT. As protein: CATSDPSGRGTDTQYF.

Details on this clone: Distinct nucleotide sequences in the sample also encode this CDR3. The chain carries TRBV7-9 and TRBJ2-1, with D possibly matching TRBD2 (5 bases). The CDR3 extends over 13 amino acids. Germline assignment: CDR1 SEHNR and CDR2 FQNEAQ (reference sequence). The V gene lost 0 bases and the J gene lost 9 bases, with 9 bases spanning the gap. DNA of the CDR3: TGTGCCAGCAGCTTAGCCTCCAGCGGTGAGCAGTTCTTC. This gives the protein CASSLASSGEQFF.

In nucleotides, the CDR3 is TGCGCCAGCAGCTTTGGACAGGCCTACTATGGCTACACCTTC. Encoded protein: CASSFGQAYYGYTF. This chain joins TRBV5-1 and TRBJ1-2, with 7 bases matching TRBD1. Per germline, CDR1 SGHRS and CDR2 YFSETQ. The CDR3 contains 14 residues. J gave up 3 bases and V 2 bases, and 4 bases lay outside the gene matches.

This chain uses TRBV5-4 with TRBJ1-2; a weak D match, TRBD1 (6 bases). This CDR3 is built from 14 residues. Trimming removed 6 bases at V and 5 bases at J, with 17 bases between. Germline V gene lookup returns CDR1 SGHNT and CDR2 YYREEE (reference sequence). The CDR3 bases are TGTGCCAGCACCCTCGGACAGACGGCATATGGCTACACCTTC. Encoded protein: CASTLGQTAYGYTF.

CDR3 bases: TGCGCCAGCAGCTTAACACCGGGAGGGACTGAAGCTTTCTTT. Protein sequence: CASSLTPGGTEAFF. The chain links TRBV5-1 to TRBJ1-1, with D unclear. Per the germline V gene, CDR1 is SGHRS and CDR2 is YFSETQ. With 2 bases removed from V and 5 bases from J, the gap between germline ends came to 13 bases. This CDR3 has 14 residues. The variable domain in full, completed from reference TRBV5-1 and TRBJ1-1, reads KAGVTQTPRYLIKTRGQQVTLSCSPISGHRSVSWYQQTPGQGLQFLFEYFSETQRNKGNFPGRFSGRQFSNSRSEMNVSTLELGDSALYLCASSLTPGGTEAFFGQGTRLTVV.

V gene TRBV5-4 combines with J gene TRBJ1-4, with a possible D match to TRBD1 (5 bases). This CDR3 has 15 residues. Trimming removed 4 bases at V and 6 bases at J, with 16 bases between. Germline values: CDR1 SGHNT, CDR2 YYREEE (reference sequence). The CDR3 DNA is TGTGCCAGCAGCGACGTGGGGGGGGACGATGAAAAACTGTTTTTT. Translating it yields CASSDVGGDDEKLFF. Full variable domain (rest looked up from reference TRBV5-4 and TRBJ1-4): ETGVTQSPTHLIKTRGQQVTLRCSSQSGHNTVSWYQQALGQGPQFIFQYYREEENGRGNFPPRFSGLQFPNYSSELNVNALELDDSALYLCASSDVGGDDEKLFFGSGTQLSVL.

The CDR3 nucleotides are TGTGCCAGCAGCGTAGCTATTAGAGGGGCGGAGACCCAGTACTTC. It translates to CASSVAIRGAETQYF. The genes are TRBV9 and TRBJ2-5; the D gene could be TRBD1 or TRBD2 (5 bases each). CDR3 length: 15 amino acids. Trimming shortened V by 0 bases and J by 5 bases, and 14 bases separated the two germline ends. Germline CDR1 reads SGDLS; CDR2 reads YYNGEE.

This chain uses TRBV10-3 with TRBJ1-5, with D unclear. The CDR3 extends over 17 amino acids. The V end lost 0 bases, the J end lost 0 bases, and 12 bases lay between the germline ends. Germline V gene sequence: CDR1 ENHRY, CDR2 SYGVKD. This CDR3 reads CAISESGPPYSNQPQHF. CDR3 nucleotides: TGTGCCATCAGTGAGTCAGGTCCTCCTTATAGCAATCAGCCCCAGCATTTT.

V usage is TRBV6-2 or TRBV6-3 and J usage is TRBJ2-7; unclear D gene. Per germline, CDR1 MNHEY and CDR2 SVGEGT. This CDR3 comprises 15 residues. V was trimmed by 6 bases and J by 0 bases, leaving 15 bases between them. CDR3 region: CASSRAESSSYEQYF. CDR3 DNA: TGTGCCAGCAGCCGCGCTGAGTCGAGCTCCTACGAGCAGTACTTC.

This chain links TRBV9 with TRBJ2-7; TRBD1 aligns across 9 bases. V shed 3 bases, J shed 7 bases, and the junction held 8 bases outside the gene matches. Germline lookup yields CDR1 SGDLS and CDR2 YYNGEE. This CDR3 comprises 14 residues. CDR3 in amino acids: CASSGRDRDLEQYF. The CDR3 DNA follows: TGTGCCAGCAGCGGCCGGGACAGGGACTTGGAGCAGTACTTC.

To note about this clone: The junction and the germline gene differ at one end; a read error may be behind it. The rearrangement links TRBV12-3 or TRBV12-4 to TRBJ1-2; D is ambiguous. This CDR3 has 11 residues. CDR3 nucleotide sequence: TGTGCCAGCAGTTCGGGCCCTACCGGGCACTTC. Residues: CASSSGPTGHF.

This clone was detected only a few times. The chain recombines TRBV27 with TRBJ2-7; no reliable D call. Germline V lookup: CDR1 MNHEY, CDR2 SMNVEV (reference sequence). The CDR3 is made up of 13 amino acids. The V and J ends lost 3 bases and 3 bases respectively, with 9 bases between them. CDR3 bases: TGTGCCAGCAGTTTTGGCAGAGGCTACGAGCAGTACTTC. Its translation: CASSFGRGYEQYF.